This T cell receptor (beta chain) was profiled in a study of coeliac disease. Notes on the study in general: TRB repertoires were largely private, with most amino acid sequences found in only one sample. Intraepithelial and lamina propria fractions were not highly pure, so cross-contamination was possible.

One frozen approximately 470,000-cell aliquot per fraction was sequenced. In its sample, this clone ranks as medium-sized (0.01 to 0.1%). Its antigen is not known. The V segment lost 1 base and the J segment 4 bases; nucleotides outside the gene matches: 3. CDR1 and CDR2 from the germline V gene are SGHTA and FQGNSA. The length of the CDR3 is 16 residues. The repertoire was sequenced with immunoSEQ multiplex PCR; TCRdb's copy has only in-frame clones and lacks some. The table has more than 3,000 clones, 40% to 60% seen once. The sample consisted of intraepithelial lymphocytes from the gut. The receptor was isolated from a woman aged 70-85 years with celiac disease. The chain recombines TRBV7-2 with TRBJ2-1, with 11 nucleotides matching TRBD2. The CDR3 sequence: CASSLGGTSGYNEQFF. Here the CDR3 DNA reads TGTGCCAGCAGCTTAGGGGGGACTAGCGGTTACAATGAGCAGTTCTTC.